Given below is one TCR beta chain in context. The antigen remains undetermined. Libraries were prepared by immunoSEQ multiplex PCR; TCRdb keeps only in-frame clonotypes and omits some of them. The sample includes about 120,000 clones, around 90% seen only once; the top ten take 4% to 5%. The CDR3 has 13 amino acids. CDR1 is SGHAT, CDR2 FQNNGV, per germline. V gave up 2 bases and J gave up 7 bases, with 6 bases separating them. This sample is part of a study of T cell responses to AZD1222 COVID-19 vaccine. Whole-study results and caveats: Vaccine-associated CD4 TCRs spanned spike, dominant at 160-218 and 743-854. Donors were largely white British and mainly female; clonal diversity was possibly underestimated. It was only six AZD1222 recipients who were seropositive at baseline.

The sample consisted of peripheral blood, taken 28 days after the second dose of the MenACWY control vaccine. The rearrangement uses TRBV11-2 and TRBJ1-6, with D uncertain. The TCR was taken from an adult who received the MenACWY meningococcal vaccine as a control. CDR3 sequence reads: CASSLSGNSPLHF. The DNA of the CDR3 is TGTGCCAGCAGCTTAAGTGGGAATTCACCCCTCCACTTT.